This T cell receptor (beta chain) was sequenced for a study of T cells in Graves' hyperthyroidism and ophthalmopathy (dated by TCRdb to about 2019). Describing the broader study: Peripheral blood was collected at initial diagnosis, before any treatment. To identify TCR V-J signatures that set the groups apart, the researchers used a discovery cohort of 100 patients, made up of 40 to 45 with Graves' ophthalmopathy and 55 to 65 with stable Graves' hyperthyroidism. Whether ophthalmopathy could be predicted prospectively was tested in an independent validation cohort made up of 18 hyperthyroidism patients plus 17 patients who later progressed to ophthalmopathy. The approximately 98 discovery patients were randomly divided into training and test sets at a 7:3 ratio. Thyroid tissue and blood T-cell repertoires from six Graves' hyperthyroidism patients were also compared in the study. Following sampling, methimazole starting at 30 mg daily was given to hyperthyroidism patients, and high-dose intravenous methylprednisolone was given to ophthalmopathy patients. The paper describes TCR Vbeta CDR3 sequencing of about 140 peripheral blood samples, made up of fewer than 50 ophthalmopathy patients, over 70 hyperthyroidism patients and approximately 17 progressor patients. Summary of the overall study and its limitations: Sample size was not statistically predetermined, and investigators were not blinded to group allocation. Ophthalmopathy was separated from stable hyperthyroidism by a 13 V-J signature model, with around 90% sensitivity and roughly 81% specificity obtained in cross-validation and 80%/75% obtained in testing. Blood samples also contained most of the expanded thyroid clonotypes (frequency above 0.001), which suggests that blood repertoires may reflect thyroid immune responses. In validation, the model predicted progression to ophthalmopathy a median of roughly six months before onset, with roughly 71% sensitivity and 72.22% specificity.

Comment on this clonotype: What antigen it recognizes has not been identified. Per-base qualities were not stored, and no clone one base away is much larger.

Hyperthyroidism patients were newly diagnosed, had a disease duration of under 2 months, and were aged 18 to 65 years. The study excluded patients with uncontrolled infections, other autoimmune diseases, pregnancy or lactation. Clinical symptoms, serum thyroxine and TRAb, thyroid ultrasound, and orbital computed tomography formed the basis for the diagnoses. Blood from progressor patients was drawn when they were first diagnosed with hyperthyroidism, before any ophthalmopathy symptoms appeared. Ficoll-Paque density gradient centrifugation was used to isolate PBMCs from 8 to 10 ml of fresh peripheral blood. Progressor patients were defined as those initially diagnosed with Graves' hyperthyroidism in whom ophthalmopathy developed during follow-up. Trizol reagent was used to extract total RNA, and RNA quality was then checked on an Agilent 2100 Bioanalyzer. Taken from cysteine to phenylalanine, the CDR3 has 14 residues. The DNA shown is the 42-base CDR3, in frame from base 1. V and J are truncated by 7 bases and 1 base respectively, leaving an intervening sequence of 13 bases. CDR1 and CDR2 are read off the germline V gene as MNHEY and SVGEGT.

Amplification of TCR beta CDR3 regions was carried out from RNA transcripts. A first-round RT-PCR of the TCR CDR3 used the HTBI primer set with the Qiagen OneStep RT-PCR kit. The libraries were constructed in a second round of multiplex PCR and then size-selected and purified. Sequencing of the libraries was done on an Illumina HiSeq2000 using paired-end 100 bp reads. Concerning the study's data processing: SOAPnuke was used to process the raw data, with reads discarded if the reads contained adapters or uncalled bases, had a mean Phred below 15, or lacked an exact constant-primer or identifier match. COPE v1.2.5 was used to merge the high-quality paired reads, and each unique nucleotide sequence was defined as a clonotype. MiTCR v1.1 was used to align the clonotypes against IMGT TRBV, TRBD and TRBJ reference segments. The analysis included only V-J combinations with a frequency above 0.0001, which together covered 99.2% of the repertoires. A TCS score was defined as the ratio of F50 (clonal expansion) to E x V (chaos), with BLOSUM62-based TCRdist applied between CDR3 peptides within each V-J. Welch's t-statistics and random forest reduced roughly 530 V-J features to some 14, which were used in a naive Bayes classifier (R e1071). TCRdb reworked the public reads: Q25 trimming with fastp, MiXCR clone assembly, productive beta chains retained. Rows matching on CDR3 protein sequence are summarized as one entry with the most common DNA and genes. These V and J calls rely on TCRdb rather than the paper's analysis. The sample includes around 250,000 distinct CDR3 sequences, with more than 12% observed a single time. The ten largest clones take up 13% of the sample.

The sequence is built from TRBV6-2 or TRBV6-3 and TRBJ2-5; a tentative D match to TRBD2 spans 6 bases. Material: blood. This receptor was taken from a woman in her forties with Graves' hyperthyroidism that later progressed to Graves' ophthalmopathy. CDR3 region: CASKTRRTQETQYF. In nucleotides, the sequence is TGTGCCAGCAAGACTAGACGGACCCAAGAGACCCAGTACTTC.